This T cell receptor (beta chain) comes out of a study of CD8+CD57+ T cells in acquired aplastic anemia. Study-level information: DNA recovered from sorted CD4+ and CD8+ cells had a mean of about 3.5 ug.

In the case of this clonotype: Its antigen remains unknown. Sequence at one end of the junction differs from germline and may be a read error.

This CDR3 is built from 14 residues. Germline-derived CDR1 and CDR2 are SEHNR and FQNEAQ (reference sequence). Genomic DNA, serving as template, underwent TCR beta VDJ and CDR3 profiling. TCRdb fed the reads into MiXCR, producing one record per CDR3 protein. The table has 30,000 to 40,000 distinct CDR3 sequences, roughly 77% seen once. The study's findings and limits: Patients and controls had in common 25 to 30 CD8+ CDR3 sequences.

This sequence joins TRBV7-9 and TRBJ2-2; perhaps D is TRBD1 or TRBD2 (5 bases each). The specimen sequenced was sorted CD4+, CD8+, or CD8+CD57+ T cells (not recorded which) from PBMCs. The sequence was obtained from a human donor in good health, serving as a control. CDR3 DNA: TGTGCTAGCAGCTTAGTATCGGGGCCCGGGGAGCTGTTTTTT. This codes for CASSLVSGPGELFF.